This entry concerns a single TCR beta chain. What antigen it recognizes has not been identified. No quality values exist for individual bases; no much larger clone is one base distant. Explained via the paper, the time point label denotes: cells obtained before transplantation from donor or recipient. CD3+CD4+ and CD3+CD8+ populations were FACS-sorted from unstimulated pre-transplant donor and recipient cells taken from spleen or lymph nodes. The data originate from a study of graft-versus-host responses after intestinal transplantation (dated by TCRdb to the early 2020s). About the study as a whole: The transplants that recipients got were multivisceral, liver-intestinal, or isolated intestinal. All recipients received anti-thymocyte globulin induction followed by maintenance tacrolimus and steroids for about three years. Bulk TCR-beta CDR3 sequencing was used to track graft-versus-host and host-versus-graft alloreactive T cell clones in the graft, circulation and bone marrow after intestinal transplantation. To identify alloreactive clones, pre-transplant mixed lymphocyte reaction products were sequenced and compared with unstimulated pre-transplant donor and recipient T cells. The cohort enrolled around 23 intestinal transplant recipients including one retransplant, and 3 patients lacking pretransplant specimens were excluded. A peak of at least 4% donor T cells among recipient peripheral blood mononuclear cells was the definition used for donor T cell macrochimerism. Rather than going through the commercial service, samples from three later patients were sequenced in-house on an Illumina MiSeq and processed with MiXCR. The study at large found these results: The relatively low number and heterogeneity of intestinal transplant patients limited the conclusions. Early after transplant, declines in HvG clones were associated with peak levels of circulating GvH clones. In the allografts of patients with donor T cell macrochimerism, GvH to HvG T cell clonal ratios were high. GvH clones were detected in recipient bone marrow, and some appeared earlier in ileal mucosa or blood, consistent with an intestinal mucosal origin.

The library was prepared using the immunoSEQ multiplex PCR assay. For most patients, genomic DNA was isolated with the Qiagen DNeasy Blood and Tissue Kit and shipped frozen to Adaptive Biotechnologies for TCR sequencing. For most patients, high-throughput TCR-beta CDR3 sequencing of genomic DNA was performed by Adaptive Biotechnologies. From the authors' description of their analysis: Adaptive's ImmunoSEQ software supplied the TCR sequencing data for under 20 patients, while MiXCR and VDJtools were used to process a few other patients. To correct CD4 versus CD8 sorting errors, any sequence found in both subsets at a frequency ratio below 5:1 was removed. CDR3 nucleotide sequences shared by donor and recipient were removed because the origin of these sequences could not be assigned. To be classed as alloreactive, a clone needed at least 2-fold expansion over unstimulated cells and a minimum CFSE-low frequency of 0.002% (template counts) or 0.001% (read counts). Clones detected in sequenced pre-transplant spleen, lymph node, or MLR CFSE-low populations of the donor or recipient were defined as mappable. The cumulative frequency of alloreactive clones was calculated as a percentage of all sequences, weighted by copy number. The source is immuneACCESS, and TCRdb retained only in-frame sequences with V and J called. Part of the clones is not carried over; for the studies checked, unresolved V genes explain less than half of this, and the remainder is unexplained. That table supplies the V and J calls and clone size; D and trimming were determined from the DNA. This sample comprises about 110,000 clones, 85% to 95% of them detected only once. The top ten clonotypes cover roughly 1% of the sample.

The junction carries 17 bases between V and J, which are trimmed by 4 bases and 3 bases respectively. The CDR3, from cysteine to phenylalanine, totals 15 residues. Only the CDR3 part of the read is kept: 45 bases, read in frame from the first base. As encoded in the germline V gene (reference sequence), CDR1 is SGHKS while CDR2 is YYEKEE. This clonotype was obtained from a human donor who was the organ donor for an intestinal transplant. The V gene is TRBV5-5 and the J gene is TRBJ2-7; the D gene identity is not certain. Source: unstimulated CD8+ T cells sorted from spleen or lymph node cells, taken before transplant. The CDR3 region reads CASSHHRGSYYEQYF. The sequenced DNA is TGTGCCAGCAGCCATCACCGTGGGTCCTACTACGAGCAGTACTTC.